This TCR beta chain originates from a study of blood T cell repertoires in COVID-19. Background on the study: Sites across the United States, Italy and Spain contributed samples from acute and convalescent COVID-19. T cells, B-cell-depleted T cells, or PBMCs supplied cDNA or gDNA.

This clone appeared a single time. Germline CDR1 is SEHNR and CDR2 is FQNEAQ (reference sequence). This CDR3 is 14 amino acids long. The trim removed 3 bases at V and 3 bases at J, leaving 5 bases unmatched. Study processing details: Reference gene primers were amplified, and this amplification served to estimate nucleated cell counts. Sequenced by immunoSEQ multiplex PCR; TCRdb stores in-frame clones only, minus some. That table supplies the V and J calls and clone size; D and trimming were determined from the DNA. The sample includes 55,000 to 90,000 clones, more than 75% seen only once; the top ten take approximately 1.5%.

The source material was peripheral blood. The sequence was obtained from a human donor in a cohort sampled during active COVID-19. The chain employs TRBV7-9 and TRBJ2-7; 7 bases are shared with TRBD1. The CDR3 here is CASSLTGFLYEQYF. The CDR3 nucleotides are TGTGCCAGCAGCTTGACAGGGTTCCTCTACGAGCAGTACTTC. Using reference TRBV7-9 and TRBJ2-7 for the parts outside the CDR3, the full variable domain is DTGVSQNPRHKITKRGQNVTFRCDPISEHNRLYWYRQTLGQGPEFLTYFQNEAQLEKSRLLSDRFSAERPKGSFSTLEIQRTEQGDSAMYLCASSLTGFLYEQYFGPGTRLTVT.